Each of the 26 T cell receptor beta chains below was sequenced from the same sample in a study of control samples from healthy donors and cancer patients. Libraries were prepared by immunoSEQ multiplex PCR; TCRdb keeps only in-frame clonotypes and omits some of them. Of 30,000 to 40,000 clones listed, around 83% are singletons. Sequencing input: PBMCs. The receptors come from a woman aged 55-70 years with lung cancer.

J is TRBJ1-2 and V is TRBV19; tentative D call: TRBD1 (5 bases). The CDR3 extends over 12 amino acids. V shed 5 bases and J shed 6 bases, with 10 bases lying between them. CDR1 and CDR2 (germline): LNHDA, SQIVND (reference sequence). The CDR3 here is CASSYRSDGYTF. DNA of the CDR3: TGTGCCAGTAGTTACAGGTCCGATGGCTACACCTTC.

The sample holds a few counts of this clone. Different DNA sequences within this sample yield the same CDR3. The chain recombines TRBV12-3 or TRBV12-4 with TRBJ1-2; D is uncertain. This CDR3 contains 12 residues. V was clipped by 3 bases and J by 4 bases, with 6 bases between them. CDR3 sequence (DNA): TGTGCCAGCAGTTTTTCGAGCTATGGCTACACCTTC. Translation: CASSFSSYGYTF.

The rearrangement uses TRBV6-5 and TRBJ1-4; no clear D. Germline V lookup: CDR1 MNHEY, CDR2 SVGAGI. The V gene lost 0 bases and the J gene lost 7 bases, with 12 bases spanning the gap. The CDR3 spans 15 residues. The CDR3 DNA is TGTGCCAGCAGTTACTCCCGAGTAGCCCCTGAAAAACTGTTTTTT. Protein sequence: CASSYSRVAPEKLFF.

The DNA for the CDR3 is TGTGCCAGCAGCTCACCCGGGACATTAGAAGCTTTCTTT. It yields the protein CASSSPGTLEAFF. The chain is built from TRBV9 and TRBJ1-1, with a possible D match to TRBD1 (6 bases). The CDR3 runs to 13 residues. Germline V gene sequence: CDR1 SGDLS, CDR2 YYNGEE. Between the trimmed V and J ends, which lost 4 bases and 8 bases, there was a span of 15 bases.

This clone was counted a single time. The genes are TRBV29-1 and TRBJ2-1; no definite D call. Per germline, CDR1 SQVTM and CDR2 ANQGSEA. The CDR3 contains 15 residues. Trimming cost V 6 bases and J 1 base, with 16 bases left between them. The CDR3: CSVLLSGRSYNEQFF. The CDR3 nucleotides read TGCAGCGTGCTATTGAGTGGGCGGTCCTACAATGAGCAGTTCTTC.

This chain connects TRBV7-9 to TRBJ1-6; tentative D call: TRBD1 (6 bases). The CDR3 is made up of 17 amino acids. CDR1 and CDR2 from the germline V gene are SEHNR and FQNEAQ (reference sequence). V was pared by 0 bases and J by 3 bases, with 12 bases between. The CDR3 DNA reads as TGTGCCAGCAGCTTAGCCTCCACAGGGAGCTATAATTCACCCCTCCACTTT. Translated: CASSLASTGSYNSPLHF.

The J gene is TRBJ1-2, the V gene TRBV28; D is possibly TRBD1 (5 bases). The V end was cut by 5 bases, the J end by 3 bases, with 13 bases between. The CDR3 totals 14 residues. The germline gives CDR1 MDHEN, CDR2 SYDVKM. CDR3 nucleotide sequence: TGTGCCAGCAGTCCCCCCCAGGGATACTATGGCTACACCTTC. Residues: CASSPPQGYYGYTF.

The chain is built from TRBV13 and TRBJ1-4; TRBD1 agrees at 8 bases. This CDR3 is built from 14 residues. The V and J ends lost 5 bases and 10 bases, in that order; junction bases with no gene match: 9. Per the germline V gene, CDR1 is PRHDT and CDR2 is FYEKMQ (reference sequence). The CDR3 DNA reads TGTGCCAGCAGCCTACAGGGGGGAACAGGAAAACTGTTTTTT. Encoded protein: CASSLQGGTGKLFF.

This rearrangement joins TRBV7-3 to TRBJ2-1; D may be TRBD2 (6 bases). The CDR3 sequence is 15 residues long. V was clipped by 5 bases and J by 0 bases, with 11 bases between them. Germline lookup yields CDR1 SGHTA and CDR2 FQGTGA. CDR3 DNA sequence: TGTGCCAGCAGCCTGGACGGGGGCTCCTACAATGAGCAGTTCTTC. Encoded protein: CASSLDGGSYNEQFF.

The chain uses TRBV9 and TRBJ1-2; D may be TRBD1 (6 bases). Germline loops: CDR1 SGDLS, CDR2 YYNGEE. CDR3 size: 14 residues. Trimming stripped 1 base from V and 8 bases from J, with 15 bases between. The CDR3 reads CASSVLLGGEGYTF. The CDR3 DNA sequence: TGTGCCAGCAGCGTACTTCTAGGGGGAGAAGGCTACACCTTC.

This rearrangement joins TRBV15 to TRBJ1-1; D unresolved. Trimming took 3 bases from V and 1 from J, leaving 6 bases between them. This CDR3 has 13 residues. The germline gives CDR1 LNHNV, CDR2 YYDKDF (reference sequence). CDR3 region: CATSRGGNTEAFF. As DNA, the CDR3 is TGTGCCACCAGCAGGGGTGGGAACACTGAAGCTTTCTTT.

This clone appeared a single time. The gene calls are TRBV12-5 and TRBJ2-5, with 8 positions matching TRBD2. With 2 bases clipped from V and 3 bases from J, the junction kept 8 bases outside the gene matches. The CDR3 is 16 amino acids. Per germline, CDR1 LGHNT and CDR2 FRNRAP. CDR3 DNA sequence: TGTGCTAGTGGTTTGCCCCCAACGGGAGGGGAAGAGACCCAGTACTTC. Amino acid sequence: CASGLPPTGGEETQYF.

The chain carries TRBV30 and TRBJ1-2; D unresolved. The V gene lost 2 bases and the J gene lost 5 bases, with 6 bases spanning the gap. Per germline, CDR1 GTSNPN and CDR2 SVGIG (reference sequence). The CDR3 sequence is 11 residues long. The CDR3 region has the DNA TGTGCCTGGAGTAGGAGGTATGGCTACACCTTC. This codes for CAWSRRYGYTF.

This chain links TRBV2 with TRBJ2-7, with D perhaps being TRBD1 or TRBD2 (5 bases each). The V end was cut by 5 bases, the J end by 6 bases, with 14 bases between. This CDR3 spans 13 amino acids. CDR1 is SNHLY, CDR2 FYNNEI, per germline. CDR3 sequence (DNA): TGTGCCAGCAGTAATGTCCCTGGGGGCGAGCAGTACTTC. Residues: CASSNVPGGEQYF.

The CDR3: CASSQWDTNTEAFF. The DNA for the CDR3 is TGTGCCAGCAGCCAGTGGGACACGAACACTGAAGCTTTCTTT. The chain uses TRBV14 and TRBJ1-1, with D tentatively TRBD1 (6 bases). The CDR3 extends over 14 amino acids. Between the trimmed V and J ends, which lost 3 bases and 1 base, there was a span of 9 bases. CDR1 and CDR2 from the germline V gene are SGHDN and FVKESK.

The V and J genes are TRBV2 and TRBJ2-2; D gene uncertain. V was cut by 7 bases and J by 6 bases, with 12 bases left in between. In germline, CDR1 is SNHLY, CDR2 FYNNEI. The CDR3 totals 13 residues. In nucleotides, the CDR3 is TGTGCCAGCACCCGCGAGTCTCCCGGGGAGCTGTTTTTT. Its protein product is CASTRESPGELFF.

The chain carries TRBV5-6 and TRBJ2-6; no reliable D call. V shed 2 bases and J shed 0 bases, with 6 bases lying between them. CDR3 length equals 15 residues. CDR1 and CDR2 from the germline V gene are SGHDT and YYEEEE. The CDR3 DNA sequence: TGTGCCAGCAGCTTAGGAGCCTCTGGGGCCAACGTCCTGACTTTC. It is translated as CASSLGASGANVLTF.

The V gene is TRBV6-2 or TRBV6-3, the J gene TRBJ1-2; possible D gene TRBD1, 5 bases. V was cut by 4 bases and J by 6 bases, with 12 bases left in between. CDR1 MNHEY and CDR2 SVGEGT come from the germline V gene. The CDR3 has 13 amino acids. CDR3 DNA sequence: TGTGCCAGCAGTTTGGGACTTTCCGATGGCTACACCTTC. It encodes CASSLGLSDGYTF.

The chain joins TRBV4-1 to TRBJ2-1; the match to TRBD2 covers 7 bases. Germline CDR1 and CDR2: MGHRA and YSYEKL. There are 18 residues in the CDR3. The J segment lost 0 bases and the V segment lost 5 bases, leaving 13 bases of the junction unmatched. For the CDR3, the DNA is TGCGCCAGCAGCTCCCGGCTAGCGGATAGAAGCTCCTACAATGAGCAGTTCTTC. Amino acids: CASSSRLADRSSYNEQFF.

This clone has only a few counts. This rearrangement joins TRBV6-5 to TRBJ1-5; the D gene is possibly TRBD1 (6 bases). The CDR3 has 13 amino acids. Germline CDR1 and CDR2: MNHEY and SVGAGI. V dropped 8 bases and J dropped 3 bases, with 11 bases sitting between them. The CDR3 DNA sequence: TGTGCCAGCTTTACAGGGAACAATCAGCCCCAGCATTTT. It specifies CASFTGNNQPQHF.

This chain uses TRBV19 with TRBJ2-4, with TRBD1 identical over 9 bases. Germline values: CDR1 LNHDA, CDR2 SQIVND (reference sequence). J was trimmed by 0 bases and V by 6 bases; bases with no gene match: 12. This CDR3 spans 18 amino acids. The CDR3 sequence is CASRRSGQGGAAKNIQYF. CDR3 sequence (DNA): TGTGCCAGTAGACGCTCGGGACAGGGCGGCGCAGCCAAAAACATTCAGTACTTC.

The chain combines TRBV7-6 with TRBJ1-1; D call uncertain. Trimming took off 6 bases at V and 1 base at J, with 3 bases between the two ends. Germline values: CDR1 SGHVS, CDR2 FNYEAQ. There are 11 residues in the CDR3. The CDR3 protein is CASSGNTEAFF. CDR3 DNA: TGTGCCAGCAGTGGGAACACTGAAGCTTTCTTT.

This clone was detected only once. V usage is TRBV6-5 and J usage is TRBJ2-5; 8 bases match TRBD1. Germline trimming cut 6 bases from V and 4 bases from J; bases unmatched to any gene: 7. This CDR3 is 14 amino acids long. In germline, CDR1 is MNHEY, CDR2 SVGAGI. CDR3 amino acids: CASSHQGQGETQYF. The CDR3 DNA is TGTGCCAGCAGCCACCAAGGACAGGGAGAGACCCAGTACTTC.

The V and J genes are TRBV4-1 and TRBJ2-2; D is unresolved. Trimming removed 2 bases from V and 6 bases from J, with 13 bases in between. This CDR3 spans 15 amino acids. Germline V lookup: CDR1 MGHRA, CDR2 YSYEKL. In DNA form, the CDR3 reads TGCGCCAGCAGCCAAACATTGACCGGCCCCGGGGAGCTGTTTTTT. Translating gives CASSQTLTGPGELFF.

The chain combines TRBV6-4 with TRBJ2-2, with unresolved D. The germline V and J ends were trimmed by 5 bases and 6 bases, with 10 bases remaining between them. The germline gives CDR1 MRHNA, CDR2 SNTAGT. The CDR3 is 13 amino acids. DNA for the CDR3: TGTGCCAGCAGTTTGGTTTCGGCCGGGGAGCTGTTTTTT. Its protein is CASSLVSAGELFF.

The V gene is TRBV5-8, the J gene TRBJ2-2, with 10 bases matching TRBD2. Germline values: CDR1 SGHTS, CDR2 YDEGEE. The CDR3 loop spans 14 amino acids. V was pared by 6 bases and J by 7 bases, with 6 bases of the junction left unmatched. The CDR3 region is CASTKREGSGELFF. In DNA form, the CDR3 reads TGTGCCAGCACGAAGCGGGAGGGGAGCGGGGAGCTGTTTTTT.